This T cell receptor (beta chain) is drawn from a study of neurological immune-mediated disorders. The making of cDNA relied on 5'RACE with 10-nucleotide random UMIs. Via MiXCR, TCRdb re-called the 5' RACE reads, giving one row per CDR3 protein. Of under 40,000 distinct CDR3 sequences listed, approximately 7% are singletons. The ends were cut back, 6 bases at V and 6 bases at J, with 18 bases in the middle. The V gene's germline CDR1 is ENHRY and CDR2 SYGVKD. This CDR3 spans 15 amino acids. Overall study results and limits: Multiple sclerosis, the disease with the least TCR clonal expansion, fell below healthy controls, whereas HTLV-1-associated myelopathy showed the most.

This clonotype was counted many times. Its antigen is undetermined. The source is a man aged 50 to 59 in good health. Sequencing was performed on CD4+ T cells from blood. V and J are TRBV10-3 and TRBJ1-5; unclear D gene. CDR3 residues: CAIRSLPFLTQPQHF. CDR3 in DNA: TGTGCCATCAGGAGTCTACCCTTTTTAACTCAGCCCCAGCATTTT.